Below are 8 T cell receptor beta chains sequenced from a single sample in a study of T-cell reconstitution after alpha-beta-depleted transplantation in children. TCRbeta library construction was performed incorporating unique molecular identifiers. TCRdb independently ran MiXCR on the PCR reads; one entry per CDR3 protein. The profile shows approximately 200,000 distinct CDR3 sequences, about 6% of them singletons. This material consisted of PBMCs, taken before TCRalphabeta/CD19-depleted stem cell transplant. These receptors were taken from a girl younger than two with combined immunodeficiency, due to receive a stem cell transplant.

This clonotype was counted at least ten times. This chain uses TRBV12-3 or TRBV12-4 with TRBJ2-1; D might be TRBD2 (6 bases). Trimming shortened V by 6 bases and J by 10 bases, and 10 bases separated the two germline ends. CDR3 length: 11 residues. The CDR3 nucleotides read TGTGCCAGCAGATATGGACTAGAGCAGTTCTTC. Amino acids: CASRYGLEQFF.

The chain carries TRBV12-3 or TRBV12-4 and TRBJ2-4; D might be TRBD2 (6 bases). CDR3 length: 12 residues. Trimming took 8 bases from V and 8 from J, leaving 13 bases between them. The CDR3 DNA reads as TGTGCCAGCCGGGGGAGTACGGACATTCAGTACTTC. As protein: CASRGSTDIQYF.

This clonotype was counted at least ten times. J is TRBJ1-4 and V is TRBV3-1; D gene uncertain. V lost 0 bases and J 6 bases, leaving 11 bases between the germline ends. CDR3 size: 15 residues. Germline V gene data show CDR1 as LGHDT and CDR2 as YNNKEL (reference sequence). CDR3 DNA: TGTGCCAGCAGCCAAGATTGGCAATCTCATGAAAAACTGTTTTTT. The encoded protein is CASSQDWQSHEKLFF. The full variable domain, in which reference TRBV3-1 and TRBJ1-4 provide the parts outside the CDR3, is DTAVSQTPKYLVTQMGNDKSIKCEQNLGHDTMYWYKQDSKKFLKIMFSYNNKELIINETVPNRFSPKSPDKAHLNLHINSLELGDSAVYFCASSQDWQSHEKLFFGSGTQLSVL.

This clonotype occurred many times. V and J are TRBV7-6 and TRBJ1-1, with D unclear. The CDR3 has 15 residues. V lost 5 bases and J lost 1, with 14 bases in between. The germline V gene has CDR1 SGHVS and CDR2 FNYEAQ. This CDR3 reads CASSPHSSGNTEAFF. For the CDR3, the DNA is TGTGCCAGCAGCCCCCATTCCTCGGGGAACACTGAAGCTTTCTTT.

A note on this clonotype: This clone may be a read error of a much larger clone one base away. V and J are TRBV5-1 and TRBJ2-4, with TRBD2 as a possible D gene (5 bases). The CDR3 is 14 amino acids. From germline, CDR1 is SGHRS and CDR2 YFSETQ. CDR3: CASSLEGRLNIRYF. In nucleotides, the CDR3 is TGCGCCAGCAGCTTGGAGGGCAGACTAAACATTCGGTACTTC.

This clonotype has a count of ten or more. The rearrangement uses TRBV10-3 and TRBJ1-2; 9 bases match TRBD1. The J segment lost 4 bases and the V segment lost 6 bases, leaving 12 bases of the junction unmatched. CDR1 and CDR2 (germline): ENHRY, SYGVKD. This CDR3 spans 16 amino acids. The CDR3 region is CAISQYRGRESYGYTF. In nucleotides, the CDR3 is TGTGCCATCAGCCAATACAGGGGGCGAGAAAGCTATGGCTACACCTTC.

The chain joins TRBV3-1 to TRBJ2-3; D gene ambiguous. Germline V gene lookup returns CDR1 LGHDT and CDR2 YNNKEL (reference sequence). The V and J ends lost 2 bases and 2 bases respectively, with 5 bases between them. CDR3 size: 13 residues. CDR3 loop: CASSQPPTDTQYF. DNA of the CDR3: TGTGCCAGCAGCCAACCCCCCACAGATACGCAGTATTTT.

This clonotype was detected ten times or more. The chain combines TRBV7-9 with TRBJ1-4; D ambiguous. V was trimmed by 6 bases and J by 1 base, leaving 12 bases between them. Germline-derived CDR1 and CDR2 are SEHNR and FQNEAQ (reference sequence). The CDR3 has 15 residues. The CDR3, as DNA: TGTGCCAGCAGTATTGGGTCCGGAACTAATGAAAAACTGTTTTTT. It is translated as CASSIGSGTNEKLFF.